The 18 T cell receptor beta chains reported below all come from one sample, sequenced in a study of graft-versus-host responses after intestinal transplantation. Their antigens are not known. TCRdb's copy holds only in-frame clones and misses some; the assay was immunoSEQ multiplex PCR. This table has tens of thousands of clones, roughly 90% appearing once. This material consisted of unstimulated CD8+ T cells sorted from spleen or lymph node cells, taken before transplant. The receptors were gathered from a human donor who was the organ donor for an intestinal transplant.

This sequence joins TRBV9 and TRBJ1-1; maybe TRBD1 (6 bases). This CDR3 spans 16 amino acids. Trimming pared 3 bases from V and 3 bases from J, leaving 18 bases between. Germline V lookup: CDR1 SGDLS, CDR2 YYNGEE. CDR3 loop: CASSGNWGGADTEAFF. In nucleotides, the CDR3 is TGTGCCAGCAGCGGGAATTGGGGGGGCGCGGACACTGAAGCTTTCTTT.

The CDR3 DNA follows: TGCGCCAGCAGGGAAGGACACAGCTCCTACAATGAGCAGTTCTTC. Encoded protein: CASREGHSSYNEQFF. This chain uses TRBV4-3 with TRBJ2-1; tentatively, D is TRBD1 (5 bases). Per the germline V gene, CDR1 is LGHNA and CDR2 is YSLEER. V lost 6 bases and J 0 bases, leaving 12 bases between the germline ends. CDR3 length equals 15 residues.

J is TRBJ2-2 and V is TRBV25-1, with unresolved D. Germline loops: CDR1 MGHDK, CDR2 SYGVNS. The V gene lost 1 base and the J gene lost 7 bases, with 4 bases spanning the gap. This CDR3 is 12 amino acids long. The CDR3 loop reads CASSESGGELFF. CDR3 in DNA: TGTGCCAGCAGTGAATCCGGCGGGGAGCTGTTTTTT.

This chain links TRBV6-5 with TRBJ2-7; 7 bases are a match to TRBD1. Germline V lookup: CDR1 MNHEY, CDR2 SVGAGI. After removal of 7 bases from V and 7 bases from J, the junction contained 10 bases not matched to a gene. The CDR3 consists of 13 residues. The CDR3 coding sequence is TGTGCCAGCAACACAGGGGACGGTGGTGAGCAGTACGTC. Its translation: CASNTGDGGEQYV.

The V call is TRBV9, the J call TRBJ1-3; no clear D gene. Trimming removed 0 bases at V and 0 bases at J, with 4 bases between. The CDR3 extends over 14 amino acids. Germline V gene lookup returns CDR1 SGDLS and CDR2 YYNGEE. The CDR3 here is CASSVELSGNTIYF. CDR3 in DNA: TGTGCCAGCAGCGTAGAACTCTCTGGAAACACCATATATTTT.

The CDR3 loop reads CATSTPSGGGNEKLFF. CDR3 DNA: TGTGCCACCAGCACCCCCTCCGGGGGTGGCAATGAAAAACTGTTTTTT. The gene calls are TRBV15 and TRBJ1-4, with a tentative D call TRBD1 (5 bases). This CDR3 is 16 amino acids long. V lost 4 bases and J lost 5, with 17 bases in between. Germline V gene data show CDR1 as LNHNV and CDR2 as YYDKDF (reference sequence).

This sequence joins TRBV7-2 and TRBJ1-2; 9 bases are a match to TRBD1. Unmatched junction bases numbered 4, after V lost 1 base and J lost 7 bases. Germline V CDR1 and CDR2: SGHTA, FQGNSA. CDR3 length: 14 residues. The CDR3: CASSLGTGVGGYTF. The CDR3 DNA reads TGTGCCAGCAGCTTAGGGACAGGGGTGGGTGGCTACACCTTC.

The chain carries TRBV11-2 and TRBJ2-7, with 9 positions matching TRBD1. Germline V gene sequence: CDR1 SGHAT, CDR2 FQNNGV. The V and J ends lost 3 bases and 0 bases, in that order; junction bases with no gene match: 12. The CDR3 totals 18 residues. The CDR3 loop reads CASSFGTGSSRSSYEQYV. The CDR3 region has the DNA TGTGCCAGCAGCTTCGGGACAGGGTCCTCAAGGAGCTCCTACGAGCAGTACGTC.

The sample holds a few counts of this clone. The J gene is TRBJ2-7, the V gene TRBV7-2, with D tentatively TRBD1 (6 bases). The germline V and J ends were trimmed by 8 bases and 3 bases, with 20 bases remaining between them. The CDR3 extends over 15 amino acids. Germline assignment: CDR1 SGHTA and CDR2 FQGNSA. The CDR3 region has the DNA TGTGCCAGCGGATCCGGGACACTTTTCCACTACGAGCAGTACGTC. As protein: CASGSGTLFHYEQYV.

The chain combines TRBV5-1 with TRBJ1-1, with D possibly being TRBD1 (6 bases). V lost 0 bases and J 7 bases, leaving 10 bases between the germline ends. CDR1 is SGHRS and CDR2 is YFSETQ in the germline V gene. The CDR3 consists of 13 residues. CDR3 sequence (DNA): TGCGCCAGCAGCTTGGGACAGGTCCTTGAAGCTTTCTTT. Its translation: CASSLGQVLEAFF. The variable domain in full, completed from reference TRBV5-1 and TRBJ1-1, reads KAGVTQTPRYLIKTRGQQVTLSCSPISGHRSVSWYQQTPGQGLQFLFEYFSETQRNKGNFPGRFSGRQFSNSRSEMNVSTLELGDSALYLCASSLGQVLEAFFGQGTRLTVV.

The V call is TRBV30, the J call TRBJ2-7; 8 nucleotides agree with TRBD2. Germline loops: CDR1 GTSNPN, CDR2 SVGIG (reference sequence). This CDR3 spans 13 amino acids. Trimming removed 3 bases from V and 2 bases from J; junction bases left unmatched: 3. The CDR3 reads CAWSLSGAYEQYV. The CDR3 nucleotides read TGTGCCTGGAGCCTTAGCGGGGCCTACGAGCAGTACGTC.

The V call is TRBV6-5, the J call TRBJ1-1, with D unresolved. Looked up from germline, CDR1 is MNHEY and CDR2 is SVGAGI. V lost 2 bases to trimming and J lost 3 bases, with 7 bases between them. The CDR3 contains 13 residues. In DNA, the CDR3 is TGTGCCAGCAGTTACGATGGCTACACTGAAGCTTTCTTT. This sequence encodes CASSYDGYTEAFF.

This clone has only one observation. The chain uses TRBV9 and TRBJ2-5; 8 bases match TRBD2. The V gene end was trimmed by 3 bases and the J gene end by 4 bases; junction bases not matched to a gene: 11. CDR1 and CDR2 (germline): SGDLS, YYNGEE. CDR3 size: 16 residues. For the CDR3, the DNA is TGTGCCAGCAGCGGTGACTATTCGGGGGGGCTAGAGACCCAGTACTTC. Its protein product is CASSGDYSGGLETQYF.

A few counts support this clone. The V gene is TRBV4-2, the J gene TRBJ2-5; D possibly corresponds to TRBD1 (7 bases). V shed 3 bases and J shed 8 bases, with 19 bases lying between them. The germline V gene has CDR1 LGHNA and CDR2 YNFKEQ. The CDR3 covers 15 residues. CDR3: CASSHLLDREDTQYF. CDR3 DNA: TGTGCCAGCAGCCACCTTCTCGACAGGGAGGATACCCAGTACTTC.

The genes are TRBV6-5 and TRBJ1-1, with a tentative D call TRBD1 (6 bases). CDR1 is MNHEY and CDR2 is SVGAGI in the germline V gene. V was cut by 0 bases and J by 0 bases, with 11 bases left in between. CDR3 length: 16 residues. The DNA of the CDR3 is TGTGCCAGCAGTTACTCGCAGGGGCTCATGAACACTGAAGCTTTCTTT. It yields the protein CASSYSQGLMNTEAFF.

The V gene is TRBV5-6, the J gene TRBJ1-5, with D unclear. CDR1 is SGHDT and CDR2 is YYEEEE in the germline V gene. V was pared by 0 bases and J by 2 bases, with 9 bases between. CDR3 size: 15 residues. CDR3 coding DNA: TGTGCCAGCAGCTTGGACGCGGTGGGCAATCAGCCCCAGCATTTT. Its translation is CASSLDAVGNQPQHF.

The chain joins TRBV28 to TRBJ1-4; D unresolved. CDR1 is MDHEN, CDR2 SYDVKM, per germline. V lost 3 bases and J lost 0, with 8 bases in between. This CDR3 spans 15 amino acids. The CDR3 bases are TGTGCCAGCAGTTTTTTTGGAGCAACTAATGAAAAACTGTTTTTT. This gives the protein CASSFFGATNEKLFF.

Only one count was recorded for this clone. V and J are TRBV5-4 and TRBJ2-7, with TRBD1 identical over 7 bases. CDR3 length equals 12 residues. Germline assignment: CDR1 SGHNT and CDR2 YYREEE (reference sequence). V shed 4 bases, J shed 7 bases, and the junction held 5 bases outside the gene matches. Here the CDR3 reads CASSNRGQEQYV. The CDR3 region has the DNA TGTGCCAGCAGCAATAGGGGGCAAGAGCAGTACGTC.